This paragraph reports one TCR beta chain. Its antigen is not known. Germline-derived CDR1 and CDR2 are DFQATT and SNEGSKA (reference sequence). The CDR3 spans 16 residues. V dropped 3 bases and J dropped 8 bases, with 23 bases sitting between them. 5'-RACE, quantitative and with molecular barcodes, yielded the TCR beta libraries. TCRdb re-derived calls from the 5' RACE reads in MiXCR, one entry per CDR3 protein. The data hold some 200,000 distinct CDR3 sequences, with 18% observed a single time. This entry belongs to a study of CD8 T cells in ankylosing spondylitis. Study observations and caveats: Significantly higher representation of disease-linked clones was reported for matched ankylosing spondylitis synovial fluid. Disease-associated clonotypes exhibited CD8+ identity and were relatively infrequent in peripheral blood.

Sequenced material: blood, either unsorted or a sorted T cell fraction (not recorded which). The TCR was taken from a male donor under 30 with ankylosing spondylitis or in good health (not recorded which). V is TRBV20-1 and J is TRBJ2-1, with D tentatively TRBD2 (5 bases). The CDR3 protein is CSARGTWTASIYEQFF. The CDR3 DNA reads TGCAGTGCTAGGGGAACTTGGACTGCCTCCATATATGAGCAGTTCTTC.